Listed below are T cell receptor beta chains from one sample, sequenced in a study of cytomegalovirus exposure and HLA in healthy donors. Assay used: immunoSEQ multiplex PCR; TCRdb lists only in-frame clones, some missing. The sample includes about 88,000 clones, 85% to 90% of them seen just once. The sequenced material came from PBMCs. These receptors originate from a man younger than 35 in good health and CMV-seronegative. The CDR3 runs from the conserved cysteine through the conserved F or W.

CDR3aa: CASSFKAPGAGVINEQFF; len: 18; v_gene: TRBV7-8
CDR3aa: CASSLKAGTSGDEDTQYF; len: 18; v_gene: TRBV7-3
CDR3aa: CASGQTGGETQYF; len: 13; v_gene: TRBV2
CDR3aa: CASSQRLAGDNGELFF; len: 16; v_gene: TRBV4-2
CDR3aa: CASSAGGRAETQYF; len: 14; v_gene: TRBV6-1
CDR3aa: CASSPLVPGQQNEQFF; len: 16; v_gene: TRBV5-6
CDR3aa: CASSSRGKSIQYF; len: 13; v_gene: TRBV11-1
CDR3aa: CASSLDALVSLSYEQYF; len: 17; v_gene: TRBV5-1
CDR3aa: CASSLQGGPNYGYTF; len: 15; v_gene: TRBV28
CDR3aa: CASSEFGGSTDTQYF; len: 15; v_gene: TRBV6-4
CDR3aa: CASSSLAGGSYEQYF; len: 15; v_gene: TRBV7-6
CDR3aa: CASRQDSTDTQYF; len: 13; v_gene: TRBV28
CDR3aa: CAWSTLATYNEQFF; len: 14; v_gene: TRBV30
CDR3aa: CASSERAGQGRYNSPLHF; len: 18; v_gene: TRBV6-1
CDR3aa: CASSSRYGGENIQYF; len: 15; v_gene: TRBV9
CDR3aa: CASTWTGANTGELFF; len: 15; v_gene: TRBV6-6
CDR3aa: CASSVQGGNQPQHF; len: 14; v_gene: TRBV7-9
CDR3aa: CAILYREETQYF; len: 12; v_gene: TRBV28
CDR3aa: CSVTGSRTGELFF; len: 13; v_gene: TRBV29-1
CDR3aa: CASTMTSGGYNEQFF; len: 15; v_gene: TRBV7-9
CDR3aa: CASSLGPGKNSPLHF; len: 15; v_gene: TRBV5-1
CDR3aa: CASSLEGFGQPQHF; len: 14; v_gene: TRBV7-9
CDR3aa: CASSLVEGRDGYTF; len: 14; v_gene: TRBV7-2
CDR3aa: CASSLSGQVEAFF; len: 13; v_gene: TRBV6-5
CDR3aa: CASSQDSRNRVGTEQYF; len: 17; v_gene: TRBV4-3
CDR3aa: CASVPAGRLLSPLHF; len: 15; v_gene: TRBV28
CDR3aa: CASSPRRGTDHNYGYTF; len: 17; v_gene: TRBV5-1
CDR3aa: CAWNTGSGIYNEQFF; len: 15; v_gene: TRBV30
CDR3aa: CASSLRGTGELFF; len: 13; v_gene: TRBV7-9
CDR3aa: CASLSKTKQETQYF; len: 14; v_gene: TRBV6-6
CDR3aa: CASSPQGWATINNEQFF; len: 17; v_gene: TRBV19
CDR3aa: CASRGTGVRYTEAFF; len: 15; v_gene: TRBV28
CDR3aa: CASSGLNAVFSEAFF; len: 15; v_gene: TRBV11-2
CDR3aa: CASSRVDREETQYF; len: 14; v_gene: TRBV28
CDR3aa: CASSVGLAGQGNTQYF; len: 16; v_gene: TRBV9
CDR3aa: CASSGARLAGGADTQYF; len: 17; v_gene: TRBV9
CDR3aa: CASGRREYGYTF; len: 12; v_gene: TRBV28
CDR3aa: CASSLASGDFTDTQYF; len: 16; v_gene: TRBV11-3
CDR3aa: CASSLGGFAMNTEAFF; len: 16; v_gene: TRBV2
CDR3aa: CASSLAGTAGVEGLEDTQYF; len: 20; v_gene: TRBV18
CDR3aa: CASSRTSGSPYNEQFF; len: 16; v_gene: TRBV7-9
CDR3aa: CASSSRSPGVSNQPQHF; len: 17; v_gene: TRBV28
CDR3aa: CASSTGITYEQYF; len: 13; v_gene: TRBV19
CDR3aa: CASSSETGVNQPQHF; len: 15; v_gene: TRBV28